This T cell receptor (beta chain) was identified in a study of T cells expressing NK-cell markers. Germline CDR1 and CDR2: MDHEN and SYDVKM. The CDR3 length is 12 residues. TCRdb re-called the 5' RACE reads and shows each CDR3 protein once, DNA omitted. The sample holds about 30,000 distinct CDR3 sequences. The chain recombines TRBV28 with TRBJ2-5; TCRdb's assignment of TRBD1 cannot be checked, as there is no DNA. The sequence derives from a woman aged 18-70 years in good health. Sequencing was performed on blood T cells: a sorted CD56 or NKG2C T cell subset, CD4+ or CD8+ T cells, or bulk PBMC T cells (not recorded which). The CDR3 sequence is CASGNRVETQYF.